The entry below gives a single T cell receptor beta chain sequence along with its context. These data are taken from a study of blood T cell repertoires in COVID-19. Background on the study: Spain, Italy and the United States supplied samples that represented acute and convalescent COVID-19. Sample material is recorded as cDNA or gDNA derived from T cells, B-cell-depleted T cells, or PBMCs.

The CDR3 totals 13 residues. V was pared by 2 bases and J by 5 bases, with 6 bases between. Under the authors' procedure: Amplification with reference gene primers provided the estimates of nucleated cell counts. The data were produced by immunoSEQ multiplex PCR, yet TCRdb's version contains in-frame clones alone and is incomplete. For V, J and clone size, that table is used; D and trimming come from the DNA. The repertoire has some 230,000 clones, approximately 90% of them found once; the top ten carry 2% to 2.5%. The chain recombines TRBV12-3 or TRBV12-4 with TRBJ2-2; unclear D gene. Sequencing was carried out using peripheral blood. The TCR was taken from a young man who had recovered from COVID-19. The DNA of the CDR3 is TGTGCCAGCAGTTTATCGCGTACCGGGGAGCTGTTTTTT. Encoded protein: CASSLSRTGELFF.